This T cell receptor (beta chain) was found in a study of T-cell memory formation after mild COVID-19. In its sample, this clonotype was seen a few times. Researchers used 5'RACE with constant-segment primers to make TCR alpha and TCR beta cDNA libraries that carry sample barcodes and UMIs. TCRdb used MiXCR to reprocess the 5' RACE reads, holding one entry per CDR3 protein. Among approximately 490,000 distinct CDR3 sequences, 20% were seen once, and the ten largest hold around an eighth. Germline-derived CDR1 and CDR2 are LNHDA and SQIVND (reference sequence). Trimming cost V 6 bases and J 0 bases; bases outside gene matches: 8. The CDR3 totals 17 residues.

This clonotype was obtained from an adult woman who had mild COVID-19 (a few samples of this study predate the infection). Cell type and time point are not known. Specimen: PBMCs or a T cell subset sorted from them (not recorded which). The V call is TRBV19, the J call TRBJ2-3; 11 nucleotides agree with TRBD2. CDR3 sequence (DNA): TGTGCCAGTAGCCCGGGACTAGCGGTAACTAGCACAGATACGCAGTATTTT. Translated: CASSPGLAVTSTDTQYF.